This is a list of T cell receptor beta chains from one sample in a study of cytomegalovirus exposure and HLA in healthy donors. This table comes from immunoSEQ multiplex PCR, and its TCRdb copy is limited to in-frame clones, with some not included. The table lists around 300,000 clones, approximately 84% of them singletons. The sample taken for sequencing was PBMCs. Receptors originate from a woman between 40 and 55 years old in good health and CMV-seropositive. CDR3s include the opening cysteine and the closing phenylalanine or tryptophan. The order of the fields is V gene, J gene, D gene, clone size, CDR3 DNA, CDR3 protein. The D gene is left open where the match is weak. For some rows the clone size is stated as once, few or many, or as a class when expanded; others skip it.

v_call: TRBV10-3; j_call: TRBJ1-4; d_call: -; clone_size: few; cdr3_nt: TGTGCCATCAGTCCCTCAGGACTAAATGAAAAACTGTTTTTT; cdr3_aa: CAISPSGLNEKLFF
v_call: TRBV5-1; j_call: TRBJ1-1; d_call: TRBD1; clone_size: -; cdr3_nt: TGCGCCAGCAGCTCCCTCGACAGGGTGAACACTGAAGCTTTCTTT; cdr3_aa: CASSSLDRVNTEAFF
v_call: TRBV4-3; j_call: TRBJ2-1; d_call: TRBD2; clone_size: -; cdr3_nt: TGCGCCAGCAGCCAAGTCAAGAGCGGGGTAGATAGCTCCTACAATGAGCAGTTCTTC; cdr3_aa: CASSQVKSGVDSSYNEQFF
v_call: TRBV27; j_call: TRBJ2-2; d_call: TRBD2; clone_size: -; cdr3_nt: TGTGCCAGCAGTTTAAATCCTAGCGGCCCCGCGACCGGGGAGCTGTTTTTT; cdr3_aa: CASSLNPSGPATGELFF
v_call: TRBV9; j_call: TRBJ2-2; d_call: -; clone_size: once; cdr3_nt: TGTGCCAGCAGCCCCTGGGGGGCCGGGGAGCTGTTTTTT; cdr3_aa: CASSPWGAGELFF
v_call: TRBV28; j_call: TRBJ1-2; d_call: TRBD1; clone_size: -; cdr3_nt: TGTGCCAGCAGTTTAGGGACAGGGACGTATGGCTACACCTTC; cdr3_aa: CASSLGTGTYGYTF
v_call: TRBV25-1; j_call: TRBJ1-5; d_call: -; clone_size: -; cdr3_nt: TGTGCCAGCAGCAGGGAAGATAAGAATCAGCCCCAGCATTTT; cdr3_aa: CASSREDKNQPQHF
v_call: TRBV5-1; j_call: TRBJ2-7; d_call: -; clone_size: -; cdr3_nt: TGCGCCAGCAGCCCCGGACCGAGGGCGTCCTACGAGCAGTACTTC; cdr3_aa: CASSPGPRASYEQYF
v_call: TRBV6-5; j_call: TRBJ1-2; d_call: TRBD1; clone_size: -; cdr3_nt: TGTGCCAGCAGTTACTTCGGACAGGGAGTCTATGGCTACACCTTC; cdr3_aa: CASSYFGQGVYGYTF
v_call: TRBV27; j_call: TRBJ2-1; d_call: TRBD2; clone_size: -; cdr3_nt: TGTGCCTCTTCAACTAGCGGGACATACAATGAGCAGTTCTTC; cdr3_aa: CASSTSGTYNEQFF
v_call: TRBV5-6; j_call: TRBJ2-7; d_call: TRBD1; clone_size: -; cdr3_nt: TGTGCCAGCAGCTATGGACAGGGGACCGAGCAGTACTTC; cdr3_aa: CASSYGQGTEQYF
v_call: TRBV29-1; j_call: TRBJ2-3; d_call: -; clone_size: -; cdr3_nt: TGCAGCGTGGGCCCTGGCACAGATACGCAGTATTTT; cdr3_aa: CSVGPGTDTQYF
v_call: TRBV27; j_call: TRBJ2-7; d_call: -; clone_size: -; cdr3_nt: TGTGCCAGCAGTTTATCCACGGACTGGAATCACTTC; cdr3_aa: CASSLSTDWNHF
v_call: TRBV7-3; j_call: TRBJ2-3; d_call: TRBD1; clone_size: -; cdr3_nt: TGTGCCAGCAGCTCCGATTCGACAGGGAGCACAGATACGCAGTATTTT; cdr3_aa: CASSSDSTGSTDTQYF
v_call: TRBV4-3; j_call: TRBJ1-3; d_call: -; clone_size: -; cdr3_nt: TGCGCCAGCAGCCAAGATCACCCTAGTGGAAACACCATATATTTT; cdr3_aa: CASSQDHPSGNTIYF
v_call: TRBV18; j_call: TRBJ1-5; d_call: -; clone_size: -; cdr3_nt: TGTGCCAGCTCACCCGGGAGCAATCAGCCCCAGCATTTT; cdr3_aa: CASSPGSNQPQHF
v_call: TRBV27; j_call: TRBJ2-7; d_call: -; clone_size: -; cdr3_nt: TGTGCCAGCAGTTTGACTAGCTCCTACGAGCAGTACTTC; cdr3_aa: CASSLTSSYEQYF
v_call: TRBV28; j_call: TRBJ2-7; d_call: -; clone_size: -; cdr3_nt: TGTGCCAGCAGTCCTTCAGGGGGGGAGCAGTACTTC; cdr3_aa: CASSPSGGEQYF
v_call: TRBV5-4; j_call: TRBJ2-1; d_call: -; clone_size: -; cdr3_nt: TGTGCCAGCAGCTTGGCGCAGGCTGGGAATGAGCAGTTCTTC; cdr3_aa: CASSLAQAGNEQFF
v_call: TRBV5-1; j_call: TRBJ2-2; d_call: TRBD2; clone_size: -; cdr3_nt: TGCGCCAGCAGCTTACAAGGACTAGACTTCGGGGAGCTGTTTTTT; cdr3_aa: CASSLQGLDFGELFF
v_call: TRBV9; j_call: TRBJ2-2; d_call: -; clone_size: -; cdr3_nt: TGTGCCAGCTCCCCCGCTCGCGGACGGGATGGCACCGGGGAGCTGTTTTTT; cdr3_aa: CASSPARGRDGTGELFF
v_call: TRBV7-9; j_call: TRBJ1-2; d_call: -; clone_size: once; cdr3_nt: TGTGCCAGCAGCTTAGCGACGGGCTATGGCTACACCTTC; cdr3_aa: CASSLATGYGYTF
v_call: TRBV7-9; j_call: TRBJ2-7; d_call: TRBD1; clone_size: -; cdr3_nt: TGTGCCAGCAGGAGGACAGGGTTAGACGAGCAGTACTTC; cdr3_aa: CASRRTGLDEQYF
v_call: TRBV2; j_call: TRBJ2-2; d_call: TRBD2; clone_size: -; cdr3_nt: TGTGCCAGCAGTGAAACGGGACTAGCGACCGGGGAGCTGTTTTTT; cdr3_aa: CASSETGLATGELFF
v_call: TRBV11-2; j_call: TRBJ2-3; d_call: TRBD2; clone_size: -; cdr3_nt: TGTGCCAGCAGCCCGCCCCGGGACTACCCGGCGGGTACGCAGTATTTT; cdr3_aa: CASSPPRDYPAGTQYF
v_call: TRBV7-2; j_call: TRBJ2-3; d_call: TRBD2; clone_size: few; cdr3_nt: TGTGCCAGCGGCCCCGGGACTAACACAGATACGCAGTATTTT; cdr3_aa: CASGPGTNTDTQYF
v_call: TRBV9; j_call: TRBJ2-3; d_call: -; clone_size: -; cdr3_nt: TGTGCCAGCAGCCCAACGGTTAGCACAGATACGCAGTATTTT; cdr3_aa: CASSPTVSTDTQYF